Reported below is one T cell receptor (beta chain). Its antigen is undetermined. The repertoire was sequenced with immunoSEQ multiplex PCR; TCRdb's copy has only in-frame clones and lacks some. The sample records about 130,000 clones, roughly 89% being singletons. Germline V gives CDR1 WSHSY, CDR2 SAAADI. The CDR3 runs to 14 residues. Trimming cost V 7 bases and J 2 bases, with 15 bases left between them. This entry comes from a study of cytomegalovirus exposure and HLA in healthy donors. Study conclusions and caveats: The tendency of first-cohort TCR clusters to co-occur in the roughly 120 validation repertoires was the finding of a later analysis. The CMV antigen specificity of a few CMV-associated chains was confirmed through in vitro analysis. Both high specificity and high sensitivity reportedly marked the classifier's diagnosis of cytomegalovirus status. Cytomegalovirus-associated status was assigned to 164 TCR beta chains.

This clonotype was obtained from a woman under 30 in good health and CMV-seronegative. The sequencing input was PBMCs. The chain has TRBV10-2 and TRBJ2-7; a possible D gene is TRBD2 (6 bases). CDR3 nucleotide sequence: TGCGCCAGCACGAGTTCTAGCGCCCCCTACGAGCAGTACGTC. Its protein is CASTSSSAPYEQYV.